Following are 5 T cell receptor beta chains from one sample sequenced in a study of PD-1 blockade in classical Hodgkin lymphoma. The table came from immunoSEQ multiplex PCR; TCRdb's copy has only in-frame clones and leaves some out. The table has approximately 27,000 clones, around 92% seen once. As to time point: newly diagnosed, previously untreated cHL patient sample. Purification of CD4+ T cells from thawed PBMCs was performed via magnetic negative selection. The sequenced sample consisted of CD4+ T cells from blood. The receptors derive from a human donor with classical Hodgkin lymphoma.

The chain combines TRBV7-6 with TRBJ2-3, with D perhaps assigned TRBD1 or TRBD2 (5 bases each). The germline CDR1 and CDR2 sequences are SGHVS and FNYEAQ. There are 13 residues in the CDR3. V was pared by 5 bases and J by 5 bases, with 11 bases between. The CDR3 loop reads CASSTGTGDTQYF. For the CDR3, the DNA is TGTGCCAGCAGCACGGGGACGGGAGATACGCAGTATTTT.

This clone appeared a few times. The chain couples TRBV19 to TRBJ2-5; 7 bases align to TRBD1. V lost 5 bases, J lost 11 bases, and 11 bases stayed unmatched. Per germline, CDR1 LNHDA and CDR2 SQIVND (reference sequence). This CDR3 has 13 amino acids. In DNA, the CDR3 is TGTGCCAGTAGTCTCCGAGGACAGGCTGGTCAGTACTTC. Translated: CASSLRGQAGQYF.

This clone was seen just once. V gene TRBV5-8 combines with J gene TRBJ1-1; 11 nucleotides align to TRBD1. In germline, CDR1 is SGHTS, CDR2 YDEGEE. V lost 4 bases and J lost 11; bases outside the gene matches: 10. The CDR3 covers 14 residues. In nucleotides, the CDR3 is TGTGCCAGCAGCCTAACCGGGACAGGGGGAACGGCTTTCTTT. The encoded protein is CASSLTGTGGTAFF.

The chain links TRBV20-1 to TRBJ2-7; D perhaps matches TRBD2 (5 bases). Trimming pared 8 bases from V and 3 bases from J, leaving 11 bases between. The CDR3 has 11 amino acids. Germline V gives CDR1 DFQATT, CDR2 SNEGSKA (reference sequence). In DNA, the CDR3 is TGCAGTCTACGAACTAGCTACGAGCAGTACTTC. Amino acid sequence: CSLRTSYEQYF.

V is TRBV5-6 and J is TRBJ2-5, with TRBD1 matching over 7 bases. With 2 bases clipped from V and 6 bases from J, the junction kept 7 bases outside the gene matches. CDR3 length: 14 amino acids. The germline V gene has CDR1 SGHDT and CDR2 YYEEEE. This chain's CDR3 is CASSLPTGFQTQYF. The CDR3 nucleotides are TGTGCCAGCAGCTTACCGACAGGGTTTCAGACCCAGTACTTC.